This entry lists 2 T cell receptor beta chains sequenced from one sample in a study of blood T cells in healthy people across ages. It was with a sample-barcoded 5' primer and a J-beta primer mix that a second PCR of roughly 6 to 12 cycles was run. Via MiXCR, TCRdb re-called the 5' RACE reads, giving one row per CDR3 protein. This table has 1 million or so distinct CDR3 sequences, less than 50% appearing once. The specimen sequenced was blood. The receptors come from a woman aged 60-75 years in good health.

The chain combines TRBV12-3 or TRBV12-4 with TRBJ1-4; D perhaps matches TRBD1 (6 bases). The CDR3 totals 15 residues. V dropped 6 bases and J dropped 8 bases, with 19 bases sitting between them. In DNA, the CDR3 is TGTGCCAGCAGGAGGGGGAACTACAGGGAGGAAAAACTGTTTTTT. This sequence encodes CASRRGNYREEKLFF.

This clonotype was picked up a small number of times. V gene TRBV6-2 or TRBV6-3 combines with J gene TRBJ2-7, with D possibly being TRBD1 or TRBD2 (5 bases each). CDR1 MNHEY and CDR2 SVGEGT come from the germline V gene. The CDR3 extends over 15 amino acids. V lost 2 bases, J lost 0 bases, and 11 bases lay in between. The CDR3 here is CASSYQFGGSYEQYF. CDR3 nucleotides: TGTGCCAGCAGTTACCAGTTTGGGGGCTCCTACGAGCAGTACTTC.